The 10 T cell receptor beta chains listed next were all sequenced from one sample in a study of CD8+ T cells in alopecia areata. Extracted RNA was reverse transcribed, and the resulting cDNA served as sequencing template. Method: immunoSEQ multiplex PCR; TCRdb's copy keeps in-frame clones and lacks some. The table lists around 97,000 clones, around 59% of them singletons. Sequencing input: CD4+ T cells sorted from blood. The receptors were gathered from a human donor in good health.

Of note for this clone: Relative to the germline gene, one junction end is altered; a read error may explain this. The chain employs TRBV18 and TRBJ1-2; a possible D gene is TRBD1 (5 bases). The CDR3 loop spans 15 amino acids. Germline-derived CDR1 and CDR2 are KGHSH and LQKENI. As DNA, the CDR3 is TGTACCAGCTCAGAATCTGGGGGTATCAACTATGGCTACACCTTC. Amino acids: CTSSESGGINYGYTF.

DNA of the CDR3: TGTGCCAGCAGCCCCCGTGGAGGAGCGAACACTGAAGCTTTCTTT. Its translation is CASSPRGGANTEAFF. The rearrangement links TRBV11-3 to TRBJ1-1; D is undetermined. Germline values: CDR1 SGHNT, CDR2 YENEEA. Trimming took off 5 bases at V and 1 base at J, with 14 bases between the two ends. The CDR3 contains 15 residues. Drawing the rest from reference TRBV11-3 and TRBJ1-1, the complete variable domain is EAGVVQSPRYKIIEKKQPVAFWCNPISGHNTLYWYLQNLGQGPELLIRYENEEAVDDSQLPKDRFSAERLKGVDSTLKIQPAELGDSAVYLCASSPRGGANTEAFFGQGTRLTVV.

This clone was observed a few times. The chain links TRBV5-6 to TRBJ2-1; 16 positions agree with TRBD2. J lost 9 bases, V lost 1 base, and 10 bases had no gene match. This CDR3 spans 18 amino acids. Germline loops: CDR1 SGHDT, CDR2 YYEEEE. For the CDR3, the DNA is TGTGCCAGCAGCTTGCCCCCGGGACTAGCGGGGGGGCCGGGTGAGCAGTTCTTC. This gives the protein CASSLPPGLAGGPGEQFF.

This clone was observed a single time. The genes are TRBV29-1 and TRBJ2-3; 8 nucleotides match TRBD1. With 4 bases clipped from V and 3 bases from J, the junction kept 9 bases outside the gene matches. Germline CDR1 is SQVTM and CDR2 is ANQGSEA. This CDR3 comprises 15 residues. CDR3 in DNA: TGCAGCGTTGTCGGACAGGGAATCCCTACAGATACGCAGTATTTT. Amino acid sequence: CSVVGQGIPTDTQYF.

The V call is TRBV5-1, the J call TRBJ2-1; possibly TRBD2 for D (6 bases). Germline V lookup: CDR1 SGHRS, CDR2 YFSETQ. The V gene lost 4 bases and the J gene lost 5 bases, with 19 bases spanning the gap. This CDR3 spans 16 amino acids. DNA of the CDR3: TGCGCCAGCAGCCCAGCAGGAGGGGCGCAGGACAATGAGCAGTTCTTC. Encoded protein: CASSPAGGAQDNEQFF. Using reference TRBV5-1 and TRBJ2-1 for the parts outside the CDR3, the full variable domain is KAGVTQTPRYLIKTRGQQVTLSCSPISGHRSVSWYQQTPGQGLQFLFEYFSETQRNKGNFPGRFSGRQFSNSRSEMNVSTLELGDSALYLCASSPAGGAQDNEQFFGPGTRLTVL.

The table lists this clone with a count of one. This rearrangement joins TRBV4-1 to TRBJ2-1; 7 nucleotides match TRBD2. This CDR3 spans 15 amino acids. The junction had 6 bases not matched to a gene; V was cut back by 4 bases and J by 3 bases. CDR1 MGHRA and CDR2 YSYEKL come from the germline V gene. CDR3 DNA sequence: TGCGCCAGCAGCCGGGAGGGCAGCCGCTACAATGAGCAGTTCTTC. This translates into CASSREGSRYNEQFF.

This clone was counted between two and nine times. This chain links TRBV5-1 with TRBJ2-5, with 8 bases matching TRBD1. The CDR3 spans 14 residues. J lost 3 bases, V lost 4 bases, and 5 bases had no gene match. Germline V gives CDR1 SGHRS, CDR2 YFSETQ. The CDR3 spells CASSGGQAKETQYF. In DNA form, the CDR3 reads TGCGCCAGCAGCGGGGGACAGGCAAAAGAGACCCAGTACTTC.

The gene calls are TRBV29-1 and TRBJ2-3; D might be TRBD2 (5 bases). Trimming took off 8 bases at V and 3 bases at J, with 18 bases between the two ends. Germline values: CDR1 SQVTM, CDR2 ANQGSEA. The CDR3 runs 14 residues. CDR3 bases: TGCAGCTCCAATCGGGGAAAGGATACAGATACGCAGTATTTT. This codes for CSSNRGKDTDTQYF.

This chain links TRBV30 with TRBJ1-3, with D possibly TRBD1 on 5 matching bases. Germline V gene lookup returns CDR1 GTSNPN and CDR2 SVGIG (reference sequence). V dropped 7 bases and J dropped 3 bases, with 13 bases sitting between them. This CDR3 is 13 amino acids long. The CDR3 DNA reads TGTGCCTACTCCCAGGGTTTTGGAAACACCATATATTTT. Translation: CAYSQGFGNTIYF.

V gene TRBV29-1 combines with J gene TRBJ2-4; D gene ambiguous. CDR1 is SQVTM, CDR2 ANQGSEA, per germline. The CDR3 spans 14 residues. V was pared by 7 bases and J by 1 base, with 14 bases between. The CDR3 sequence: CSGRFLAAKNIQYF. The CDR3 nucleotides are TGCAGCGGCCGATTCCTCGCCGCCAAAAACATTCAGTACTTC.